What follows are 29 T cell receptor beta chains derived from one specimen sequenced in a study of T cell clones after liver transplantation (dated by TCRdb to about 2019). The library came from the immunoSEQ multiplex PCR assay. The table was pulled from immuneACCESS by TCRdb, which kept in-frame rearrangements only. Such tables lose some clones; where checked, under half of the loss comes from unresolved V genes, and the rest has no known cause. The sample includes 68,000 or so clones, with about 92% observed a single time. Less than 1% of the sample goes to the ten largest clones. The specimen was CD4+ T cells from blood, collected around 27 months after liver transplant. The receptor source for this set is a human patient who received a liver transplant. Following transplantation, T cells from the graft donor may be among those present.

The gene calls are TRBV19 and TRBJ2-5; the D is unclear. The CDR3 contains 13 residues. Germline values: CDR1 LNHDA, CDR2 SQIVND (reference sequence). The V end was cut by 2 bases, the J end by 5 bases, with 9 bases between. As DNA, the CDR3 is TGTGCCAGTAGTATACGGAGCAGGGAGACCCAGTACTTC. It codes for CASSIRSRETQYF.

The chain couples TRBV7-9 to TRBJ1-1; D not resolved. Trimming stripped 3 bases from V and 4 bases from J, with 12 bases between. The CDR3 sequence is 14 residues long. CDR1 and CDR2 from the germline V gene are SEHNR and FQNEAQ (reference sequence). CDR3 nucleotide sequence: TGTGCCAGCAGCTTTGGACGGGAGAGCACTGAAGCTTTCTTT. Translation gives CASSFGRESTEAFF.

J is TRBJ2-3 and V is TRBV27, with 10 bases aligning to TRBD2. CDR3 length: 17 residues. Germline assignment: CDR1 MNHEY and CDR2 SMNVEV (reference sequence). J gave up 0 bases and V 7 bases, and 10 bases lay outside the gene matches. CDR3: CASTRTSGGGSTDTQYF. The CDR3 DNA reads as TGTGCCAGCACCAGGACTAGCGGCGGCGGTAGCACAGATACGCAGTATTTT.

This clone was observed once. The V call is TRBV14, the J call TRBJ1-4; D gene uncertain. The CDR3 sequence is 13 residues long. Per the germline V gene, CDR1 is SGHDN and CDR2 is FVKESK. With 1 base removed from V and 8 bases from J, the gap between germline ends came to 8 bases. CDR3 residues: CASSQGNVEKLFF. DNA for the CDR3: TGTGCCAGCAGCCAAGGAAATGTGGAAAAACTGTTTTTT. The whole variable domain, filled in from reference TRBV14 and TRBJ1-4, reads EAGVTQFPSHSVIEKGQTVTLRCDPISGHDNLYWYRRVMGKEIKFLLHFVKESKQDESGMPNNRFLAERTGGTYSTLKVQPAELEDSGVYFCASSQGNVEKLFFGSGTQLSVL.

V usage is TRBV2 and J usage is TRBJ2-7; D might be TRBD1 (5 bases). The CDR3 contains 12 residues. Trimming stripped 8 bases from V and 0 bases from J, with 8 bases between. The germline V gene has CDR1 SNHLY and CDR2 FYNNEI. The CDR3 DNA sequence: TGTGCCAGCGGGGCTGGCTCCTACGAGCAGTACTTC. This translates into CASGAGSYEQYF.

The chain has TRBV4-2 and TRBJ2-7, with TRBD2 matching over 9 bases. Germline V CDR1 and CDR2: LGHNA, YNFKEQ. Trimming cost V 4 bases and J 0 bases; bases outside gene matches: 7. This CDR3 comprises 16 residues. The CDR3 nucleotides read TGTGCCAGCAGCCCACGAGCGGGAGGAATCTCCTACGAGCAGTACTTC. The encoded protein is CASSPRAGGISYEQYF.

This chain uses TRBV27 with TRBJ2-7; 8 bases agree with TRBD1. V lost 6 bases, J lost 1 base, and 5 bases stayed unmatched. This CDR3 spans 14 amino acids. Germline V gives CDR1 MNHEY, CDR2 SMNVEV (reference sequence). CDR3 nucleotides: TGTGCCAGCAGGCGACAGGGGCCGTCCTACGAGCAGTACTTC. This codes for CASRRQGPSYEQYF.

The chain has TRBV5-1 and TRBJ2-1, with D unresolved. Germline V gives CDR1 SGHRS, CDR2 YFSETQ. The CDR3 has 13 amino acids. Trimming stripped 0 bases from V and 7 bases from J, with 8 bases between. The CDR3 here is CASSLGQLNEQFF. The CDR3 DNA sequence: TGCGCCAGCAGCTTGGGGCAACTTAATGAGCAGTTCTTC.

J is TRBJ2-1 and V is TRBV6-6; no definite D call. The CDR3 runs 15 residues. From germline, CDR1 is MNHNY and CDR2 SVGAGI (reference sequence). Deletions cut 3 bases from V and 3 bases from J, with 12 bases between. DNA for the CDR3: TGTGCCAGCAGTTATACGGGCGACCTCTACAATGAGCAGTTCTTC. Protein sequence: CASSYTGDLYNEQFF.

The chain combines TRBV25-1 with TRBJ1-1, with unresolved D. V gave up 5 bases and J gave up 7 bases, with 14 bases separating them. This CDR3 comprises 13 residues. CDR1 MGHDK and CDR2 SYGVNS come from the germline V gene. The CDR3 sequence: CASSPTPGGEAFF. DNA of the CDR3: TGTGCCAGCAGTCCCACTCCGGGCGGTGAAGCTTTCTTT.

This chain uses TRBV5-1 with TRBJ2-1, with TRBD2 matching over 9 bases. The CDR3 runs to 14 residues. Trimming removed 0 bases from V and 6 bases from J; junction bases left unmatched: 1. CDR1 SGHRS and CDR2 YFSETQ come from the germline V gene. This CDR3 reads CASSLGGLANEQFF. The CDR3 bases are TGCGCCAGCAGCTTGGGGGGACTAGCCAATGAGCAGTTCTTC.

This chain uses TRBV11-3 with TRBJ2-7, with D hard to call. Germline CDR1 reads SGHNT; CDR2 reads YENEEA. The CDR3 has 15 amino acids. Trimming pared 1 base from V and 1 base from J, leaving 11 bases between. CDR3 loop: CASSLVGNPSYEQYF. For the CDR3, the DNA is TGTGCCAGCAGCTTAGTTGGGAACCCATCCTACGAGCAGTACTTC.

This rearrangement joins TRBV5-6 to TRBJ1-2; D is undetermined. V lost 4 bases to trimming and J lost 2 bases, with 9 bases between them. This CDR3 is built from 13 residues. Germline CDR1 and CDR2: SGHDT and YYEEEE. DNA of the CDR3: TGTGCCAGCAGCCCGCGTGGGAACTATGGCTACACCTTC. This gives the protein CASSPRGNYGYTF. Looking up the rest from reference TRBV5-6 and TRBJ1-2 gives the full variable domain: DAGVTQSPTHLIKTRGQQVTLRCSPKSGHDTVSWYQQALGQGPQFIFQYYEEEERQRGNFPDRFSGHQFPNYSSELNVNALLLGDSALYLCASSPRGNYGYTFGSGTRLTVV.

The V gene is TRBV2, the J gene TRBJ2-3; TRBD2 might be the D (7 bases). The CDR3 length is 14 residues. The ends were cut back, 6 bases at V and 5 bases at J, with 15 bases in the middle. Germline CDR1 and CDR2: SNHLY and FYNNEI. CDR3 in amino acids: CASSFRGLQDTQYF. The CDR3 DNA sequence: TGTGCCAGCAGCTTCAGGGGACTACAAGATACGCAGTATTTT.

The chain employs TRBV19 and TRBJ2-1; TRBD2 agrees at 9 bases. V dropped 1 base and J dropped 4; count of bases not matched to a gene: 8. The CDR3 totals 17 residues. Germline V lookup: CDR1 LNHDA, CDR2 SQIVND (reference sequence). In DNA, the CDR3 is TGTGCCAGTAGTATAGCCCTCCTAGCGGGGATGTACAATGAGCAGTTCTTC. Translating gives CASSIALLAGMYNEQFF.

The genes are TRBV19 and TRBJ1-1, with 10 bases lining up with TRBD1. CDR1 and CDR2 (germline): LNHDA, SQIVND (reference sequence). CDR3 length equals 14 residues. Losses at the gene ends were 7 bases for V and 6 bases for J; bases not matched to a gene: 8. The CDR3 loop is CASKPGQGWPEAFF. CDR3 nucleotides: TGTGCCAGTAAACCGGGACAGGGGTGGCCTGAAGCTTTCTTT.

The chain employs TRBV7-9 and TRBJ2-5, with D possibly TRBD1 on 6 matching bases. Germline V gives CDR1 SEHNR, CDR2 FQNEAQ (reference sequence). The CDR3 is 14 residues long. Trimming removed 2 bases from V and 9 bases from J, with 16 bases in between. Written as DNA, the CDR3 is TGTGCCAGCAGCTTACGAGGGGGTCACTCGGCCCAGTACTTC. Residues: CASSLRGGHSAQYF. Full variable domain (rest looked up from reference TRBV7-9 and TRBJ2-5): DTGVSQNPRHKITKRGQNVTFRCDPISEHNRLYWYRQTLGQGPEFLTYFQNEAQLEKSRLLSDRFSAERPKGSFSTLEIQRTEQGDSAMYLCASSLRGGHSAQYFGPGTRLLVL.

Written as DNA, the CDR3 is TGCGCCAGCAGTGCTTCGGACGGAGCGCCCTACGAGCAGTACTTC. It translates to CASSASDGAPYEQYF. The chain couples TRBV10-1 to TRBJ2-7; no firm D call. V shed 4 bases and J shed 2 bases, with 15 bases lying between them. CDR1 is WNHNN and CDR2 is SYGVQD in the germline V gene (reference sequence). This CDR3 is 15 amino acids long.

The chain has TRBV10-3 and TRBJ2-7; 10 nucleotides line up with TRBD1. Germline V CDR1 and CDR2: ENHRY, SYGVKD. This CDR3 has 15 amino acids. The junction had 10 bases not matched to a gene; V was cut back by 8 bases and J by 3 bases. DNA for the CDR3: TGTGCCATCCCCAAGACAGGGGGCAGCATCTACGAGCAGTACTTC. This encodes CAIPKTGGSIYEQYF.

This chain connects TRBV5-1 to TRBJ2-3, with TRBD1 matching 8 bases. CDR3 length: 16 amino acids. Germline V gene data show CDR1 as SGHRS and CDR2 as YFSETQ. The V and J ends lost 0 bases and 4 bases, in that order; junction bases with no gene match: 7. The CDR3 nucleotides read TGCGCCAGCAGCTTGGTCGGACAGGGAAATTCAGATACGCAGTATTTT. Translating gives CASSLVGQGNSDTQYF.

This clone has only one observation. This chain joins TRBV5-1 and TRBJ1-2; tentative D call: TRBD1 (5 bases). The germline CDR1 and CDR2 sequences are SGHRS and YFSETQ. The CDR3 runs 12 residues. The V gene lost 3 bases and the J gene lost 8 bases, with 11 bases spanning the gap. The chain's CDR3 is CASSSTAGGYTF. CDR3 DNA sequence: TGCGCCAGCAGCTCCACGGCAGGGGGCTACACCTTC.

This clone was counted between two and nine times. The J gene is TRBJ2-1, the V gene TRBV29-1, with TRBD1 identical over 10 bases. V dropped 6 bases and J dropped 8; count of bases not matched to a gene: 16. Germline V CDR1 and CDR2: SQVTM, ANQGSEA. CDR3 length equals 16 residues. The CDR3 DNA reads TGCAGCGTACGGCGAAGTGGGGACAGGGGACGCGATGAGCAGTTCTTC. It is translated as CSVRRSGDRGRDEQFF.

The genes are TRBV5-1 and TRBJ1-3; 9 bases align to TRBD1. The CDR3 spans 16 residues. The ends lost 4 bases at V and 0 bases at J; junction bases unmatched: 5. Germline V gene lookup returns CDR1 SGHRS and CDR2 YFSETQ. The CDR3 DNA reads TGCGCCAGCAGCATACAGGGGGCCCTCTCTGGAAACACCATATATTTT. Its protein is CASSIQGALSGNTIYF.

The rearrangement links TRBV19 to TRBJ1-5; TRBD1 matches 7 bases. Germline assignment: CDR1 LNHDA and CDR2 SQIVND (reference sequence). This CDR3 is built from 13 residues. V shed 8 bases and J 2 bases; nucleotides not matched to a gene: 3. The CDR3 reads CASEDRRNQPQHF. CDR3 bases: TGTGCCAGTGAGGACAGGCGCAATCAGCCCCAGCATTTT.

J is TRBJ1-3 and V is TRBV7-2; D is undetermined. This CDR3 has 14 residues. V was clipped by 6 bases and J by 0 bases, with 9 bases between them. Germline V gives CDR1 SGHTA, CDR2 FQGNSA. The CDR3 region is CASRRTDSGNTIYF. The CDR3 coding sequence is TGTGCCAGCAGGCGGACTGACTCTGGAAACACCATATATTTT.

This clone has just a few counts. J is TRBJ1-2 and V is TRBV7-9; D unclear. Germline V gene sequence: CDR1 SEHNR, CDR2 FQNEAQ (reference sequence). The CDR3 extends over 13 amino acids. V lost 0 bases and J 7 bases, leaving 9 bases between the germline ends. Written as DNA, the CDR3 is TGTGCCAGCAGCTTAGCGCTGAACGGTGGCTACACCTTC. Protein: CASSLALNGGYTF.

The J gene is TRBJ2-2, the V gene TRBV4-2; 12 positions match TRBD2. V dropped 1 base and J dropped 0; count of bases not matched to a gene: 3. Germline values: CDR1 LGHNA, CDR2 YNFKEQ. This CDR3 has 18 amino acids. CDR3 sequence: CASSQGTSGAPNTGELFF. CDR3 coding DNA: TGTGCCAGCAGCCAAGGGACTAGCGGGGCCCCGAACACCGGGGAGCTGTTTTTT.

The chain joins TRBV11-3 to TRBJ1-1; tentative D call: TRBD1 (5 bases). The germline CDR1 and CDR2 sequences are SGHNT and YENEEA. V shed 4 bases and J shed 5 bases, with 11 bases lying between them. CDR3 length: 13 residues. CDR3 nucleotide sequence: TGTGCCAGCAGCTCCCCCGGGACGACTGAAGCTTTCTTT. Its translation is CASSSPGTTEAFF.

As for this clone: Its ends do not fully match the called genes, so a read error is possible. This chain links TRBV2 with TRBJ2-3; D ambiguous. The CDR3 is 13 residues long. Germline loops: CDR1 SNHLY, CDR2 FYNNEI. The CDR3 DNA is TGTGCCAGCACTGAATGGCCCCAATATACGCAGTATTTT. The encoded protein is CASTEWPQYTQYF.